This TCR beta chain is drawn from a study of blood T cell repertoires in COVID-19. Looking at the study overall: Samples taken during acute and convalescent COVID-19 were collected in the United States, Italy and Spain.

Trimming left V 3 bases short and J 0 bases short, with 8 bases between. The CDR3 spans 15 residues. Germline loops: CDR1 MGHRA, CDR2 YSYEKL. Libraries were prepared by immunoSEQ multiplex PCR; TCRdb keeps only in-frame clonotypes and omits some of them. The sample has 380,000 or so clones; roughly 77% are singletons. This receptor was obtained from a human donor with acute or convalescent COVID-19. The donor label of this sample is uncertain. The J gene is TRBJ2-2, the V gene TRBV4-1; D might be TRBD1 (5 bases). Sequencing input: peripheral blood. In nucleotides, the CDR3 is TGCGCCAGCAGCCACGGACATCCGAACACCGGGGAGCTGTTTTTT. This gives the protein CASSHGHPNTGELFF.